The 10 T cell receptor beta chains listed next were all sequenced from one sample in a study of regulatory T cells. Study-wide results and limits: Hydrophobic residues at CDR3 positions 6 and 7 were enriched in conventional CD4+ T cells of CD3G-deficient patients.

These receptors' antigens are unknown. The primer mix had 52 TRBV and 13 TRBJ primers. Profiling relied on immunoSEQ multiplex PCR, and the TCRdb table lists in-frame clones only, not all of them. The sample lists under 35,000 clones, about 93% occurring once. Specimen: conventional CD4+ T cells sorted from blood. The origin of the receptors is a child under 10 years old with CD3G deficiency.

The rearrangement uses TRBV7-9 and TRBJ2-5, with D possibly matching TRBD2 (5 bases). This CDR3 has 13 amino acids. Between the trimmed V and J ends, which lost 5 bases and 10 bases, there was a span of 17 bases. Germline assignment: CDR1 SEHNR and CDR2 FQNEAQ (reference sequence). In nucleotides, the CDR3 is TGTGCCAGCAGCCCCAATTCTCGGGGAGTCCAGTACTTC. Residues: CASSPNSRGVQYF. The complete variable domain, with remaining parts taken from reference TRBV7-9 and TRBJ2-5, reads DTGVSQNPRHKITKRGQNVTFRCDPISEHNRLYWYRQTLGQGPEFLTYFQNEAQLEKSRLLSDRFSAERPKGSFSTLEIQRTEQGDSAMYLCASSPNSRGVQYFGPGTRLLVL.

This chain joins TRBV5-1 and TRBJ2-5, with D perhaps given as TRBD1 or TRBD2 (5 bases each). Trimming took off 0 bases at V and 5 bases at J, with 14 bases between the two ends. Per germline, CDR1 SGHRS and CDR2 YFSETQ. This CDR3 region has 15 residues. DNA of the CDR3: TGCGCCAGCAGCTTGGCCTGGGGGAAACCGGAGACCCAGTACTTC. Translated: CASSLAWGKPETQYF. Combining the CDR3 with reference TRBV5-1 and TRBJ2-5 gives the whole variable domain KAGVTQTPRYLIKTRGQQVTLSCSPISGHRSVSWYQQTPGQGLQFLFEYFSETQRNKGNFPGRFSGRQFSNSRSEMNVSTLELGDSALYLCASSLAWGKPETQYFGPGTRLLVL.

The chain has TRBV11-2 and TRBJ2-2; D may correspond to TRBD1 or TRBD2 (5 bases each). CDR3 size: 13 residues. Germline CDR1 SGHAT, CDR2 FQNNGV. V lost 3 bases and J lost 6, with 8 bases in between. CDR3 region: CASSFMGAGELFF. CDR3 nucleotides: TGTGCCAGCAGCTTTATGGGGGCCGGGGAGCTGTTTTTT.

The chain recombines TRBV28 with TRBJ2-1, with D possibly TRBD2 on 8 matching bases. Germline lookup yields CDR1 MDHEN and CDR2 SYDVKM. The V end was cut by 6 bases, the J end by 9 bases, with 21 bases between. CDR3 length: 15 amino acids. CDR3 region: CASSRYRGLGFEQFF. The CDR3 coding sequence is TGTGCCAGCAGCCGATACAGGGGACTAGGTTTTGAGCAGTTCTTC.

The chain recombines TRBV28 with TRBJ2-1; 8 bases are a match to TRBD2. Germline V gene sequence: CDR1 MDHEN, CDR2 SYDVKM. The CDR3 has 15 amino acids. V shed 5 bases and J 0 bases; nucleotides not matched to a gene: 3. Here the CDR3 reads CASSQSGSSYNEQFF. The CDR3 DNA reads TGTGCCAGCAGTCAGAGCGGGAGCTCCTACAATGAGCAGTTCTTC.

This sequence joins TRBV28 and TRBJ2-1, with D perhaps matching TRBD1 or TRBD2 (6 bases each). Trimming pared 2 bases from V and 8 bases from J, leaving 16 bases between. This CDR3 is built from 15 residues. CDR1 is MDHEN, CDR2 SYDVKM, per germline. CDR3 sequence (DNA): TGTGCCAGCAGTTTAGCGGTACAGGGAGGACATGAGCAGTTCTTC. Translating it yields CASSLAVQGGHEQFF.

V is TRBV27 and J is TRBJ2-1, with 8 bases aligning to TRBD2. From germline, CDR1 is MNHEY and CDR2 SMNVEV (reference sequence). V gave up 6 bases and J gave up 3 bases; unmatched junction bases: 13. The CDR3 spans 17 residues. The CDR3 DNA sequence: TGTGCCAGCAGCCCCAGAGGGCTAGCGGGCTTCTACAATGAGCAGTTCTTC. This codes for CASSPRGLAGFYNEQFF.

The gene calls are TRBV28 and TRBJ2-7; D is ambiguous. The length of the CDR3 is 14 residues. Trimming removed 5 bases from V and 0 bases from J, with 11 bases in between. The germline gives CDR1 MDHEN, CDR2 SYDVKM. CDR3 in DNA: TGTGCCAGCAGTACCCCCGATTACTCCTACGAGCAGTACTTC. It encodes CASSTPDYSYEQYF.

The J gene is TRBJ2-7, the V gene TRBV28, with D perhaps matching TRBD2 (5 bases). Germline-derived CDR1 and CDR2 are MDHEN and SYDVKM. CDR3 length: 13 amino acids. The ends were cut back, 8 bases at V and 6 bases at J, with 17 bases in the middle. The DNA of the CDR3 is TGTGCCAGCGGTCGGGGTGTGGGGTCCGAGCAGTACTTC. Protein product: CASGRGVGSEQYF.

The V gene is TRBV5-1, the J gene TRBJ2-7, with D uncertain. The V gene's germline CDR1 is SGHRS and CDR2 YFSETQ. Trimming pared 4 bases from V and 0 bases from J, leaving 11 bases between. This CDR3 contains 14 residues. This CDR3 is CASSPTGTSYEQYF. CDR3 in DNA: TGCGCCAGCAGCCCTACGGGTACCTCCTACGAGCAGTACTTC.